These 11 T cell receptor beta chains were all obtained from the same sample, sequenced in a study of control samples from healthy donors and cancer patients. Assay: immunoSEQ multiplex PCR; the TCRdb copy retains only in-frame clones and omits some. The table has some 130,000 clones, about nine tenths seen once. Sequencing was carried out using blood. The receptors were gathered from a man in his forties or fifties in good health.

The chain is built from TRBV5-1 and TRBJ2-1, with TRBD1 identical over 10 bases. In germline, CDR1 is SGHRS, CDR2 YFSETQ. The ends lost 5 bases at V and 8 bases at J; junction bases unmatched: 1. The CDR3 runs to 12 residues. The CDR3 spells CASRDRGDEQFF. The CDR3 region has the DNA TGCGCCAGCAGGGACAGGGGGGATGAGCAGTTCTTC. Full variable domain (rest looked up from reference TRBV5-1 and TRBJ2-1): KAGVTQTPRYLIKTRGQQVTLSCSPISGHRSVSWYQQTPGQGLQFLFEYFSETQRNKGNFPGRFSGRQFSNSRSEMNVSTLELGDSALYLCASRDRGDEQFFGPGTRLTVL.

The chain uses TRBV6-5 and TRBJ1-1; D perhaps matches TRBD1 (6 bases). Germline CDR1 reads MNHEY; CDR2 reads SVGAGI. The length of the CDR3 is 13 residues. Trimming removed 6 bases at V and 8 bases at J, with 16 bases between. For the CDR3, the DNA is TGTGCCAGCAGACCTACAGGGTATGCGGAAGCTTTCTTT. Translating gives CASRPTGYAEAFF.

This rearrangement joins TRBV10-2 to TRBJ1-1; D is perhaps TRBD1 (6 bases). Germline V gene data show CDR1 as WSHSY and CDR2 as SAAADI. The CDR3 has 13 amino acids. V dropped 7 bases and J dropped 1 base, with 10 bases sitting between them. CDR3 DNA: TGCGCCAGCAACGGACAGAAGAACACTGAAGCTTTCTTT. Translation gives CASNGQKNTEAFF.

J is TRBJ1-5 and V is TRBV14; 7 bases match TRBD1. The trim removed 5 bases at V and 6 bases at J, leaving 4 bases unmatched. Germline V CDR1 and CDR2: SGHDN, FVKESK. The CDR3 is made up of 13 amino acids. CDR3 residues: CASSETGVQPQHF. In DNA, the CDR3 is TGTGCCAGCAGCGAAACAGGGGTTCAGCCCCAGCATTTT.

The chain recombines TRBV6-5 with TRBJ2-1; TRBD2 matches at 10 bases. CDR3 length equals 13 residues. V lost 8 bases, J lost 6 bases, and 4 bases stayed unmatched. The germline V gene encodes CDR1 MNHEY and CDR2 SVGAGI. DNA of the CDR3: TGTGCCAGCGATAGCGGGGGGTCCAATGAGCAGTTCTTC. It specifies CASDSGGSNEQFF.

The genes are TRBV6-5 and TRBJ2-7; possible D gene TRBD2, 5 bases. Trimming stripped 7 bases from V and 3 bases from J, with 13 bases between. This CDR3 comprises 13 residues. Germline assignment: CDR1 MNHEY and CDR2 SVGAGI. The CDR3 DNA is TGTGCCAGCACGGCGGGTCCAAACTACGAGCAGTACTTC. It translates to CASTAGPNYEQYF.

The chain links TRBV27 to TRBJ2-5, with D unresolved. Germline CDR1 MNHEY, CDR2 SMNVEV (reference sequence). The CDR3 has 14 residues. V dropped 3 bases and J dropped 2 bases, with 10 bases sitting between them. The CDR3 spells CASSFGGQQETQYF. CDR3 nucleotide sequence: TGTGCCAGCAGTTTCGGCGGCCAACAAGAGACCCAGTACTTC.

The chain carries TRBV19 and TRBJ1-5, with D possibly being TRBD1 (6 bases). Trimming took 2 bases from V and 2 from J, leaving 19 bases between them. The CDR3 loop spans 18 amino acids. The germline gives CDR1 LNHDA, CDR2 SQIVND (reference sequence). CDR3 DNA sequence: TGTGCCAGTAGTATACGCCGGTTGGGGGCGCAGGGCAATCAGCCCCAGCATTTT. The encoded protein is CASSIRRLGAQGNQPQHF.

The V gene is TRBV3-1 (or the pseudogene TRBV3-2), the J gene TRBJ1-4; 7 bases are shared with TRBD1. Germline V lookup: CDR1 LGHDT, CDR2 YNNKEL (reference sequence). The CDR3 spans 14 residues. With 4 bases clipped from V and 8 bases from J, the junction kept 7 bases outside the gene matches. The CDR3 loop is CASSLGQSVEKLFF. The CDR3 DNA is TGTGCCAGCAGCCTGGGACAGAGCGTGGAAAAACTGTTTTTT.

J is TRBJ1-1 and V is TRBV19; D gene ambiguous. Trimming left V 4 bases short and J 0 bases short, with 12 bases between. CDR3 length equals 15 residues. Germline CDR1 reads LNHDA; CDR2 reads SQIVND (reference sequence). Here the CDR3 reads CASSTYGQMNTEAFF. CDR3 DNA sequence: TGTGCCAGTAGTACGTATGGGCAGATGAACACTGAAGCTTTCTTT.

The V gene is TRBV19, the J gene TRBJ2-1; 7 bases fit TRBD1. Germline V gene data show CDR1 as LNHDA and CDR2 as SQIVND (reference sequence). This CDR3 has 17 residues. Losses at the gene ends were 2 bases for V and 3 bases for J; bases not matched to a gene: 10. The CDR3 sequence: CASSISGTAVYYNEQFF. The DNA of the CDR3 is TGTGCCAGTAGTATATCAGGGACAGCGGTATACTACAATGAGCAGTTCTTC. Full variable domain (outside the CDR3, taken from reference TRBV19 and TRBJ2-1): DGGITQSPKYLFRKEGQNVTLSCEQNLNHDAMYWYRQDPGQGLRLIYYSQIVNDFQKGDIAEGYSVSREKKESFPLTVTSAQKNPTAFYLCASSISGTAVYYNEQFFGPGTRLTVL.